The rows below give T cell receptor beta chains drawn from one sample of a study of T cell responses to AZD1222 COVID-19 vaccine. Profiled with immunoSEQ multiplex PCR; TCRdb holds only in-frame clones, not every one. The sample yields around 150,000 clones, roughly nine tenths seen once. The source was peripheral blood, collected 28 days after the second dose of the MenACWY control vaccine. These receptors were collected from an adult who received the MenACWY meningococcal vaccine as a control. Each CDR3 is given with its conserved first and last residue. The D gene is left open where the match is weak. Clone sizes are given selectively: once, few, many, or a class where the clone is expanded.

TGTGCCAGCAGTTCTACCGGACAGGGGCTCTATGGCTACACCTTC CASSSTGQGLYGYTF TRBJ1-2 TRBV28 NA TRBD1
TGTGCCAGCTCACCATACGGACAGGGCACATACGAGCAGTACTTC CASSPYGQGTYEQYF TRBJ2-7 TRBV18 NA TRBD1
TGTGCCAGCAGCTTGGGAGATCAGCCCCAGCATTTT CASSLGDQPQHF TRBJ1-5 TRBV5-4 NA NA
TGTGCCAGCGGGACAGGGATCTACGAGCAGTACTTC CASGTGIYEQYF TRBJ2-7 TRBV2 NA TRBD1
TGTGCCAGCAGTTTGACCAAGAACACTGAAGCTTTCTTT CASSLTKNTEAFF TRBJ1-1 TRBV12-3/TRBV12-4 NA NA
TGTGCCAGTAGTAATCGCGGGAAACTCAACTCCGAAAAACTGTTTTTT CASSNRGKLNSEKLFF TRBJ1-4 TRBV19 NA NA
TGTGCCAGCAGTTACTCAACGTCTGCGAACACTGAAGCTTTCTTT CASSYSTSANTEAFF TRBJ1-1 TRBV6-2/TRBV6-3 NA NA
TGTGCCAGCAGCCCCGCCGCGGAGGGGCCCACAGATACGCAGTATTTT CASSPAAEGPTDTQYF TRBJ2-3 TRBV7-9 once NA
TGTGCCAGCAGCGTAACGTCTGGGGCCAACGTCCTGACTTTC CASSVTSGANVLTF TRBJ2-6 TRBV9 NA NA
TGTGCCAGTGGTCCCCAGGGGCCAGGCGGGACCCAGTACTTC CASGPQGPGGTQYF TRBJ2-5 TRBV19 NA NA
TGTGCCAGCAGGACAGGGGATATGGACTATGGCTACACCTTC CASRTGDMDYGYTF TRBJ1-2 TRBV6-1 NA TRBD1
TGTGCCAGTAGTCAAAGGTGGGCAGCCGAAAACACTGCAGCTTTCTTT CASSQRWAAENTAAFF TRBJ1-1 TRBV19 NA NA
TGTGCCAGCAGCGTCCTAGCCGAAGGCTACGAGCAGTACTTC CASSVLAEGYEQYF TRBJ2-7 TRBV9 NA NA
TGTGCCATCAGTGAGGGTACTCTTAGCACAGATACGCAGTATTTT CAISEGTLSTDTQYF TRBJ2-3 TRBV10-3 NA NA
TGTGCCAGCAGTTACTCTAGGGCTAGCGGGAGCAATGAGCAGTTCTTC CASSYSRASGSNEQFF TRBJ2-1 TRBV6-5 NA TRBD2
TGCGCCAGCAGCCAAGGAGGGTATAATTCACCCCTCCACTTT CASSQGGYNSPLHF TRBJ1-6 TRBV4-3 NA NA
TGTGCCAGCAGCTTAGGGACAGGGGGCCTCTACGAGCAGTACTTC CASSLGTGGLYEQYF TRBJ2-7 TRBV7-2 once TRBD1
TGTGCCAGCAGCTTCCGGACAGGGCCAGAGACCCAGTACTTC CASSFRTGPETQYF TRBJ2-5 TRBV7-2 NA TRBD1
TGTGCCAGCAGTGACGGACAGGGACGGTTCTACGAGCAGTACTTC CASSDGQGRFYEQYF TRBJ2-7 TRBV2 NA TRBD1
TGTGCCAGCAGCTTAACGCCGCCGGGGCTAGCGGCCGGGGAGCTGTTTTTT CASSLTPPGLAAGELFF TRBJ2-2 TRBV7-3 NA TRBD2
TGTGCGCGGAGCGAGCAGTACTTC CARSEQYF TRBJ2-7 TRBV27 NA NA
TGTGCCAGCAGGAAAATCAATGAGCAGTTCTTC CASRKINEQFF TRBJ2-1 TRBV12-3/TRBV12-4 NA NA
TGTGCCAGCAGTCAACAGGGGACCGGGGAGCTGTTTTTT CASSQQGTGELFF TRBJ2-2 TRBV28 NA TRBD1
TGTGCCAGCAGTGCTTCCTCAGATACGCAGTATTTT CASSASSDTQYF TRBJ2-3 TRBV28 few NA
TGTGCCACCAGCAGAGATCGGGCTAGCGGATCCTACGAGCAGTACTTC CATSRDRASGSYEQYF TRBJ2-7 TRBV15 NA TRBD2
TGTGCCAGCAGCCAAGCTGGCATCTATGGCTACACCTTC CASSQAGIYGYTF TRBJ1-2 TRBV3-1/TRBV3-2 once NA
TGTGCCAGCAGCTCCATGGGCTTTGACAATGAGCAGTTCTTC CASSSMGFDNEQFF TRBJ2-1 TRBV7-9 NA NA
TGTGCCAGCAGTGAAAAACTGTTGGGACAGGGGGGTTATGGCTACACCTTC CASSEKLLGQGGYGYTF TRBJ1-2 TRBV6-1 NA TRBD1
TGTGCCACCAGTGACCCGGGACAGGGGGCAACTAATGAAAAACTGTTTTTT CATSDPGQGATNEKLFF TRBJ1-4 TRBV24-1 once TRBD1
TGTGCCAGCAGCTTCGACTTGAACACTGAAGCTTTCTTT CASSFDLNTEAFF TRBJ1-1 TRBV7-2 NA NA
TGTGCCAGCAGTTACGGACAGGGGCCCCACAATGAGCAGTTCTTC CASSYGQGPHNEQFF TRBJ2-1 TRBV6-5 few TRBD1
TGTGCCAGCAGTGGCAGTCCAAATGAAAAACTGTTTTTT CASSGSPNEKLFF TRBJ1-4 TRBV28 once NA
TGCAGCGTTGAATGGAGTTCTAACTATGGCTACACCTTC CSVEWSSNYGYTF TRBJ1-2 TRBV29-1 NA NA
TGTGCCAGCAGTAACAGTGGGATTAATGAAAAACTGTTTTTT CASSNSGINEKLFF TRBJ1-4 TRBV6-5 NA NA
TGTGCCAGCAGCCAAGTCTCCGGGGCCTCAGGGAATGAGCAGTTCTTC CASSQVSGASGNEQFF TRBJ2-1 TRBV3-1/TRBV3-2 NA NA
TGTGCCAGCAGCGTAGTAGGGGGGCCCCCCAATGAGCAGTTCTTC CASSVVGGPPNEQFF TRBJ2-1 TRBV9 few NA
TGTGCCAGCAGCTTGGGGGGCTCCACAGATACGCAGTATTTT CASSLGGSTDTQYF TRBJ2-3 TRBV11-2 once NA
TGCGCCAGTAATCCGGGACAGGGGGCCGGTGAGCAGTTCTTC CASNPGQGAGEQFF TRBJ2-1 TRBV10-2 NA TRBD1
TGTGCCAGCAGTTACTCGGGGCAGGACTACGAGCAGTACTTC CASSYSGQDYEQYF TRBJ2-7 TRBV6-5 NA NA
TGTGCCAGCAGCTTATCTCGGGGTGTACTCCAAGAGACCCAGTACTTC CASSLSRGVLQETQYF TRBJ2-5 TRBV7-6 NA NA
TGTGCCAGCAGCTTCTGGGGGCGAGGTGAAAAACTGTTTTTT CASSFWGRGEKLFF TRBJ1-4 TRBV5-6 NA NA
TGCAGCGTTGATCAGGGATTCACCGGGGAGCTGTTTTTT CSVDQGFTGELFF TRBJ2-2 TRBV29-1 NA NA
TGTGCCAGCAGTTGGGGGAACACCGGGGAGCTGTTTTTT CASSWGNTGELFF TRBJ2-2 TRBV12-3/TRBV12-4 NA NA
TGTGCCAGCAGCGTAGCGGTCGGTCCTGAGCAGTTCTTC CASSVAVGPEQFF TRBJ2-1 TRBV9 NA NA
TGTGCCAGCAGCCCAGGGACAGGGGGCTTGCGGGAGCAGTACTTC CASSPGTGGLREQYF TRBJ2-7 TRBV7-3 NA TRBD1
TGTGCCAGCAGTTTAGGCGATACGCAGTATTTT CASSLGDTQYF TRBJ2-3 TRBV27 NA NA
TGTGCCAGCAGTTTCTCCCGGGGCGAGCAGTACTTC CASSFSRGEQYF TRBJ2-7 TRBV27 once NA
TGTGCCAGCTCACCATACTTACCTGGGATCGGCACCGGGGAGCTGTTTTTT CASSPYLPGIGTGELFF TRBJ2-2 TRBV18 NA NA
TGTGCCATCCAGTGGGGAGCGGGGGGCTACGAGCAGTACTTC CAIQWGAGGYEQYF TRBJ2-7 TRBV10-3 NA TRBD2